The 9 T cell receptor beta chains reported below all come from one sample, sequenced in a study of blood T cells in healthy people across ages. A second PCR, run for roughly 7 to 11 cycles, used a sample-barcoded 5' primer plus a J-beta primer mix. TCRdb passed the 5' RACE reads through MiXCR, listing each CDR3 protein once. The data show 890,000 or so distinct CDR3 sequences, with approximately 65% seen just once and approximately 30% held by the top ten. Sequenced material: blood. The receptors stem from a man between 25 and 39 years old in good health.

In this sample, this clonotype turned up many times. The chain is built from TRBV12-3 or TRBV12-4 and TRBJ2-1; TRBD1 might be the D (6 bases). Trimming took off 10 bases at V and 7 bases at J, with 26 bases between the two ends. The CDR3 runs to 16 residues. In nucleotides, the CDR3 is TGTGCCACCTCACCCAGTCGGGGCGAGGGGGAGAATGAGCAGTTCTTC. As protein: CATSPSRGEGENEQFF.

The CDR3 region is CASRAQSSGANVLTF. CDR3 in DNA: TGTGCCAGCAGGGCGCAGAGCTCTGGGGCCAACGTCCTGACTTTC. The genes are TRBV28 and TRBJ2-6; D unclear. This CDR3 is built from 15 residues. Trimming stripped 6 bases from V and 0 bases from J, with 9 bases between. Germline V gene lookup returns CDR1 MDHEN and CDR2 SYDVKM. The full variable domain, rest sourced from reference TRBV28 and TRBJ2-6, is DVKVTQSSRYLVKRTGEKVFLECVQDMDHENMFWYRQDPGLGLRLIYFSYDVKMKEKGDIPEGYSVSREKKERFSLILESASTNQTSMYLCASRAQSSGANVLTFGAGSRLTVL.

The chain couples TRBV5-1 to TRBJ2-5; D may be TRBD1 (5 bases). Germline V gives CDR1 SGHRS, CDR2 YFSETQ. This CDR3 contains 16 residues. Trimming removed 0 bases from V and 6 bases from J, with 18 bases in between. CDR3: CASSLVAVGPRKTQYF. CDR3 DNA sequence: TGCGCCAGCAGCTTGGTTGCAGTGGGGCCGAGAAAGACCCAGTACTTC.

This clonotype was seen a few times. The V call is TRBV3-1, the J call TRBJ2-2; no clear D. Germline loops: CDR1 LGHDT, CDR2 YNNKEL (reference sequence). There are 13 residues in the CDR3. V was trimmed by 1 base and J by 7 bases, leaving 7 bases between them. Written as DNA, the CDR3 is TGTGCCAGCAGCCAAGGGGGTGGCGGGGAGCTGTTTTTT. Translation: CASSQGGGGELFF.

The DNA of the CDR3 is TGTGCCAGCAGCACTGGACCAGCCTACGAGCAGTACTTC. As protein: CASSTGPAYEQYF. The rearrangement joins TRBV7-9 to TRBJ2-7; D is ambiguous. V lost 5 bases and J lost 2, with 10 bases in between. From germline, CDR1 is SEHNR and CDR2 FQNEAQ (reference sequence). The CDR3 is 13 residues long.

CDR3 coding DNA: TGTGCCAGCAGTTACTCGTTCAGTGGGGCCCTAGCCAAAAACATTCAGTACTTC. It is translated as CASSYSFSGALAKNIQYF. This chain connects TRBV6-5 to TRBJ2-4; tentative D call: TRBD1 (5 bases). The CDR3 length is 18 residues. V lost 0 bases to trimming and J lost 0 bases, with 15 bases between them. Germline V gives CDR1 MNHEY, CDR2 SVGAGI.

As DNA, the CDR3 is TGTGCCAGCAGTGCCGGGACAACAACCGGGGAGCTGTTTTTT. It encodes CASSAGTTTGELFF. This sequence joins TRBV28 and TRBJ2-2; maybe TRBD1 (6 bases). The length of the CDR3 is 14 residues. Germline loops: CDR1 MDHEN, CDR2 SYDVKM. Trimming shortened V by 5 bases and J by 5 bases, and 12 bases separated the two germline ends.

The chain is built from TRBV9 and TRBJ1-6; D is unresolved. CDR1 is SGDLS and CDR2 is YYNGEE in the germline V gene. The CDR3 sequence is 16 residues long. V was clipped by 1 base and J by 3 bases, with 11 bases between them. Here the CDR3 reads CASSVRAEVYNSPLHF. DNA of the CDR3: TGTGCCAGCAGCGTACGGGCAGAAGTCTATAATTCACCCCTCCACTTT.

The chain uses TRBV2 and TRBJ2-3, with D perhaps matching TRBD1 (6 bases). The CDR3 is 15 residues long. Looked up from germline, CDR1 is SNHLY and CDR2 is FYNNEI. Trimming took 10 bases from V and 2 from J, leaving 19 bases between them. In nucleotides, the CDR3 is TGTGCCATAAAGGGGGTGACGACGTACACAGATACGCAGTATTTT. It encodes CAIKGVTTYTDTQYF. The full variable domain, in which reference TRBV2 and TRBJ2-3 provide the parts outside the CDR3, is EPEVTQTPSHQVTQMGQEVILRCVPISNHLYFYWYRQILGQKVEFLVSFYNNEISEKSEIFDDQFSVERPDGSNFTLKIRSTKLEDSAMYFCAIKGVTTYTDTQYFGPGTRLTVL.